This is a list of T cell receptor beta chains from one sample in a study of cytomegalovirus exposure and HLA in healthy donors. Data came from immunoSEQ multiplex PCR; TCRdb stores just in-frame clones and leaves some out. The table has around 130,000 clones, around three quarters seen once. The sequencing sample was made of PBMCs. Every receptor here comes from a middle-aged man in good health and CMV-seronegative. Both conserved end residues are part of each CDR3.

TRBV7-9 CASSLVGGGGGRGNHEQYF
TRBV7-3 CASSLGTGDGYTF
TRBV18 CASSPGQGDYGYTF
TRBV7-9 CASSLGAGVQYF
TRBV7-7 CASSPMRETQYF
TRBV29-1 CSVARGTSGSSTDTQYF
TRBV6-1 CASSEFMAVYGYTF
TRBV7-6 CASSLAVGLATMNNEQFF
TRBV5-1 CASSLVPGVEETQYF
TRBV30 CAWSVQGRETQYF
TRBV18 CASSPPLGLHSGNTIYF
TRBV28 CASSSPAGVGNIQYF
TRBV5-6 CASSGGTGGEAQYF
TRBV5-1 CASSLATGTGGWGQYF
TRBV4-1 CASSQTGGFSYGYTF
TRBV6-5 CASSRGEETQYF
TRBV11-2 CASSPGHQEQYF
TRBV5-6 CASSLGQKETQYF
TRBV7-6 CASSRTGVSSGNTIYF
TRBV7-2 CASSLDGPGGSDTQYF
TRBV7-9 CASSLGPTGSSGELFF
TRBV9 CASSSSGGKETQYF